This T cell receptor (beta chain) was retrieved from a study of technical replicates of blood from a handful of donors. Germline V gene lookup returns CDR1 SGHRS and CDR2 YFSETQ. The CDR3 is 12 residues long. V lost 1 base to trimming and J lost 5 bases, with 4 bases between them. Assay: immunoSEQ multiplex PCR; the TCRdb copy retains only in-frame clones and omits some. Here the sample spans approximately 85,000 clones, about 93% being singletons. The specimen sequenced was T cells isolated from PBMCs. The chain links TRBV5-1 to TRBJ2-1, with D unclear. The sequence was collected from a human donor in good health. CDR3 amino acids: CASSLNNNEQFF. DNA of the CDR3: TGCGCCAGCAGCTTGAATAACAATGAGCAGTTCTTC.